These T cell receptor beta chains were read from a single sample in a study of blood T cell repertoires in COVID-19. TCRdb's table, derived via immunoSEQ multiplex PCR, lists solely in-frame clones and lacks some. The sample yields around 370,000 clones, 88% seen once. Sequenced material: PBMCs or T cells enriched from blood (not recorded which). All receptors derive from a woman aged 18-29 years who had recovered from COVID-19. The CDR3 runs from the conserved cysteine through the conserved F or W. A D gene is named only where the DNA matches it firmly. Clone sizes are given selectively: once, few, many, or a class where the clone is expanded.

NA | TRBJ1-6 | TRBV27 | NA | TGTGCCAGCAGTTGGGTCCGGCGGGATAATTCACCCCTCCACTTT | CASSWVRRDNSPLHF
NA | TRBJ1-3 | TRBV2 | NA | TGTGCCAACCTAGAGGGAGGGAGAAACACCATATATTTT | CANLEGGRNTIYF
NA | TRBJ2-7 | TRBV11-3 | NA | TGTGCCAGCAGCCCCGGACAGAGCTCCTACGAGCAGTACTTC | CASSPGQSSYEQYF
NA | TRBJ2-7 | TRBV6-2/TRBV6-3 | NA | TGTGCCAGCAGTCCCCTTACCTACGAGCAGTACTTC | CASSPLTYEQYF
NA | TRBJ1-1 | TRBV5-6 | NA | TGTGCCAGCAGCTTGGGACAGAGGAACACTGAAGCTTTCTTT | CASSLGQRNTEAFF
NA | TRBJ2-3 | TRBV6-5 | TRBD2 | TGTGCCAGCAGTTACTCCCCGGGGGGGACAGATACGCAGTATTTT | CASSYSPGGTDTQYF
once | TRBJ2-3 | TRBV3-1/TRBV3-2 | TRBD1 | TGTGCCAGCAGCCAAGGGACAGGGTTAGGGTATTTT | CASSQGTGLGYF
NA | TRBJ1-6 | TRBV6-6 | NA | TGTGCCAGCAGAGAGCGAATAGATTACGGTTCACCCCTCCACTTT | CASRERIDYGSPLHF
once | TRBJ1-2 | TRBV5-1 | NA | TGCGCCAGCAGCCAGGGTTTTTCCTATGGCTACACCTTC | CASSQGFSYGYTF
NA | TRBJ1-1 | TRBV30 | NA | TGTGCCTGGAGTCGCGGCACTGAAGCTTTCTTT | CAWSRGTEAFF
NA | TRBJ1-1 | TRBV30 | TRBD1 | TGTGCCTGGAGTTCAGGGGGGAGAGCTTTCTTT | CAWSSGGRAFF
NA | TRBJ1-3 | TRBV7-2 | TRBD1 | TGTGCCAGCAGCCCGACAGGGAGCGACACCATATATTTT | CASSPTGSDTIYF
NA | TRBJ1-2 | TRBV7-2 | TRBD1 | TGTGCCAGCAGCTTCCGGGACAGGAGTCTCTATGGCTACACCTTC | CASSFRDRSLYGYTF
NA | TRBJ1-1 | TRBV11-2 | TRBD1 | TGTGCCAGCGGGGCTCAGGGGGCGGCGAACACTGAAGCTTTCTTT | CASGAQGAANTEAFF
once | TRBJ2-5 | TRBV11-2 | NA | TGTGCCAGCAGCTTAGACCCACGGGAGACCCAGTACTTC | CASSLDPRETQYF
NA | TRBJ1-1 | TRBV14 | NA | TGTGCCAGCAGTTTCGGCACTGAAGCTTTCTTT | CASSFGTEAFF
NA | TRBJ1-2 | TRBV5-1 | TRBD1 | TGCGCCAGCAGCTTGGTCGGTTTCGGGCAGGGGGTTGGCTACACCTTC | CASSLVGFGQGVGYTF
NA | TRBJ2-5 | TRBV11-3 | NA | TGTGCCAGCAGCCCCGACAGCCAAGAGACCCAGTACTTC | CASSPDSQETQYF
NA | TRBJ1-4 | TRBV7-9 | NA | TGTGCCAGCAGCTTAGAGGGGACAAGAGTTGAAAAACTGTTTTTT | CASSLEGTRVEKLFF
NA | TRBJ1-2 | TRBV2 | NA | TGTGCCAGCAGTGAAGATGCCGGGGGTGGTGGCTACACCTTC | CASSEDAGGGGYTF